This T cell receptor beta chain was recorded in a study of blood T cell repertoires in COVID-19. Study overall: There were acute and convalescent COVID-19 samples, and they came from the United States, Italy and Spain.

In the study's own analysis: Reference gene primers were amplified, and this amplification served to estimate nucleated cell counts. The assay was immunoSEQ multiplex PCR, and TCRdb's table has in-frame clones only and misses some. The DNA gave D and trimming, while V, J and clone size come from that table. The profile shows 100,000 to 150,000 clones, roughly 85% of them singletons. The sequence was obtained from a human donor in a cohort sampled during active COVID-19. The material sequenced was peripheral blood.

The CDR3 sequence: CASSAYLNTEAFF. CDR3 nucleotides: TGTGCCAGCAGCGCCTACTTAAACACTGAAGCTTTCTTT. The chain uses TRBV9 and TRBJ1-1; no reliable D call. Germline values: CDR1 SGDLS, CDR2 YYNGEE. This CDR3 region has 13 residues. Trimming took 3 bases from V and 2 from J, leaving 8 bases between them. The full variable domain, with the rest looked up from reference TRBV9 and TRBJ1-1, is DSGVTQTPKHLITATGQRVTLRCSPRSGDLSVYWYQQSLDQGLQFLIQYYNGEERAKGNILERFSAQQFPDLHSELNLSSLELGDSALYFCASSAYLNTEAFFGQGTRLTVV.